One TCR beta chain is described in this entry. In its sample, this clonotype was seen many times. Its antigen is unknown. No per-base quality is available; no much larger clone lies one base away. V loses 3 bases at its end and J loses 5 bases; junction bases beyond the gene matches: 5. The CDR3 starts with the cysteine, ends with the phenylalanine, and has 15 residues. Solely the CDR3 DNA is kept, with 45 bases framed from the first base. The germline V gene provides CDR1 KGHSH and CDR2 LQKENI. These data belong to a study of T cells in Graves' hyperthyroidism and ophthalmopathy (dated by TCRdb to the late 2010s). Broadly, across the study: Peripheral blood samples were taken at the time of initial diagnosis, prior to any treatment. To identify TCR V-J signatures that set the groups apart, the researchers used a discovery cohort of about a hundred patients, made up of under 45 with Graves' ophthalmopathy and about 59 with stable Graves' hyperthyroidism. Whether ophthalmopathy could be predicted prospectively was tested in an independent validation cohort made up of under 20 hyperthyroidism patients plus 17 patients who later progressed to ophthalmopathy. The 90 or so discovery patients were randomly split 7:3 into training and test sets. The study also compared thyroid tissue and blood T-cell repertoires from more than five Graves' hyperthyroidism patients. Following sampling, methimazole starting at 30 mg daily was given to hyperthyroidism patients, and high-dose intravenous methylprednisolone was given to ophthalmopathy patients. The paper describes TCR Vbeta CDR3 sequencing of fewer than 150 peripheral blood samples, made up of 43 ophthalmopathy patients, roughly 80 hyperthyroidism patients and 17 progressor patients. Broad study findings and their caveats: Blood samples also contained most of the expanded thyroid clonotypes (frequency above 0.001), which suggests that blood repertoires may reflect thyroid immune responses. In validation, the model predicted progression to ophthalmopathy with over 65% sensitivity and about 73% specificity, a median of 6.5 months before onset. No statistical method was used to fix the sample size in advance, and group allocation was not hidden from the investigators. Ophthalmopathy was separated from stable hyperthyroidism by a 13 V-J signature model, with 85% to 90% sensitivity and approximately 81% specificity obtained in cross-validation and 80%/75% obtained in testing.

The TCR beta CDR3 regions were amplified from RNA transcripts. The first round of RT-PCR for the TCR CDR3 was performed with the HTBI primer set and the Qiagen OneStep RT-PCR kit. The libraries were constructed in a second round of multiplex PCR and then size-selected and purified. Libraries were sequenced paired-end with 100 bp reads on an Illumina HiSeq2000. The authors processed their data as follows. SOAPnuke was used to process the raw data, with reads discarded if the reads contained adapters or uncalled bases, had a mean Phred below 15, or lacked an exact constant-primer or identifier match. High-quality paired reads were merged with COPE v1.2.5, and unique nucleotide sequences were defined as clonotypes. Clonotypes were aligned to IMGT TRBV, TRBD and TRBJ reference segments using MiTCR v1.1. Analysis was restricted to V-J combinations with a frequency above 0.0001, which covered roughly 99% of repertoires. A TCS score was defined as the ratio between F50 (clonal expansion) and ExV (chaos), using BLOSUM62-based TCRdist between CDR3 peptides within each V-J. Welch's t-statistics and random forest reduced 450 to 600 V-J features to fewer than 15, which were used in a naive Bayes classifier (R e1071). TCRdb trimmed the raw reads at Q25, called clones with MiXCR and kept productive beta chains. Rows merge per CDR3 protein into single entries with the most common DNA and genes. The V and J calls here are based on TCRdb, not the publication. Present in this sample are 550,000 to 800,000 distinct CDR3 sequences, 15% to 20% of which were seen just once. The ten largest clones take up roughly 16% of the sample.

A patient counted as having stable Graves' hyperthyroidism if no progression to ophthalmopathy occurred over 18 months of follow-up. Hyperthyroidism patients were newly diagnosed, with disease duration under 2 months, and aged 18 to 65 years. Exclusion was applied to patients with uncontrolled infections, other autoimmune diseases, pregnancy or lactation. Diagnoses were established on the basis of clinical symptoms, serum thyroxine and TRAb, thyroid ultrasound, and orbital computed tomography. Ficoll-Paque density gradient centrifugation was used to isolate PBMCs from 8 to 10 ml of fresh peripheral blood. Total RNA was extracted with Trizol reagent, and quality was checked on an Agilent 2100 Bioanalyzer.

This TCR came from a man over 45 with Graves' hyperthyroidism. The chain links TRBV18 with TRBJ2-5; 11 junctional bases match TRBD2. Sequenced input: blood. This receptor carries the CDR3 CASSPLAGGPETQYF. The nucleotide sequence reads TGTGCCAGCTCACCTTTAGCGGGAGGGCCGGAGACCCAGTACTTC.